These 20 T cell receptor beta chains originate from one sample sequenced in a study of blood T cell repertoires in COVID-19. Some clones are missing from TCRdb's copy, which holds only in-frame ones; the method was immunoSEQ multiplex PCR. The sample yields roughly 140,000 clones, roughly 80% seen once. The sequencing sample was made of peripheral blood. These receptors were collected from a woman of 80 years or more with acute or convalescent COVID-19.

CDR3 sequence (DNA): TGTGCCAGCAGCTCTCATGGGACTAGCGCTCCGAAAGATACGCAGTATTTT. Its translation is CASSSHGTSAPKDTQYF. The chain recombines TRBV13 with TRBJ2-3, with 10 bases lining up with TRBD2. The germline gives CDR1 PRHDT, CDR2 FYEKMQ (reference sequence). This CDR3 is 17 amino acids long. V gave up 4 bases and J gave up 5 bases; unmatched junction bases: 12.

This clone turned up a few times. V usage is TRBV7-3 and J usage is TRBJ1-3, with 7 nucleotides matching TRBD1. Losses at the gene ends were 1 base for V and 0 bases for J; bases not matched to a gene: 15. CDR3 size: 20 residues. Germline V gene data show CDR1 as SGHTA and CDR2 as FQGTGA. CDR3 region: CASSLRPDRHFFTSGNTIYF. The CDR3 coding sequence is TGTGCCAGCAGCTTAAGGCCGGACAGGCACTTTTTTACCTCTGGAAACACCATATATTTT.

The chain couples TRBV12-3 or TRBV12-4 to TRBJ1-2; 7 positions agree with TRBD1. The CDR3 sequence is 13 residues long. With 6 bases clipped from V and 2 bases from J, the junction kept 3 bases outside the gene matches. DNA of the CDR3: TGTGCCAGCAGACCGACAGGGAACTATGGCTACACCTTC. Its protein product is CASRPTGNYGYTF.

CDR3 sequence reads: CASSTRGRNTEAFF. CDR3 DNA: TGTGCCAGTAGTACTCGGGGAAGGAACACTGAAGCTTTCTTT. The chain joins TRBV19 to TRBJ1-1; D is unresolved. The CDR3 extends over 14 amino acids. V was clipped by 4 bases and J by 1 base, with 10 bases between them. Per the germline V gene, CDR1 is LNHDA and CDR2 is SQIVND (reference sequence).

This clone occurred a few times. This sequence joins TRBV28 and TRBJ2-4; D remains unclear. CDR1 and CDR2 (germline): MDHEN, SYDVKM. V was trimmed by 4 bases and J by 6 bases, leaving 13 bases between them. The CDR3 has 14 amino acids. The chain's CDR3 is CASSSLKRLNIQYF. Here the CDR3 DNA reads TGTGCCAGCAGTTCCCTCAAAAGACTAAACATTCAGTACTTC.

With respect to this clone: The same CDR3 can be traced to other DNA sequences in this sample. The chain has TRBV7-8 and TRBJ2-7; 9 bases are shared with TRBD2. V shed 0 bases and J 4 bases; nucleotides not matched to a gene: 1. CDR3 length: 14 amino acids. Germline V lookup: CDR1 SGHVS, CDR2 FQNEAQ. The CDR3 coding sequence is TGTGCCAGCAGCTTAGCCGGACTAGCGTACGAGCAGTACTTC. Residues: CASSLAGLAYEQYF.

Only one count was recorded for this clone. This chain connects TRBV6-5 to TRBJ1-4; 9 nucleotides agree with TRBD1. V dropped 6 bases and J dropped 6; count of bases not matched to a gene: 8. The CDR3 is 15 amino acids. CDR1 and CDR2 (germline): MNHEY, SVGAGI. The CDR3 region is CASRYRGRMDEKLFF. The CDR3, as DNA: TGTGCCAGCAGATACAGGGGGCGCATGGATGAAAAACTGTTTTTT.

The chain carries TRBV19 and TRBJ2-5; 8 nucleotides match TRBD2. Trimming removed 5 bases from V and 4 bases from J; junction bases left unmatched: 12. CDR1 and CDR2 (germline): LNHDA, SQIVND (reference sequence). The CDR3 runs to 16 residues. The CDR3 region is CASSAWELAGGETQYF. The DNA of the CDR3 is TGTGCCAGTAGTGCATGGGAGCTAGCGGGCGGAGAGACCCAGTACTTC.

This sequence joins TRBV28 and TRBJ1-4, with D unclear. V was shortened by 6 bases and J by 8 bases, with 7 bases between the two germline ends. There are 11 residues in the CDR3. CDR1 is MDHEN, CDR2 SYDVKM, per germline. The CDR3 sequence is CASSQVEKLFF. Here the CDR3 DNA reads TGTGCCAGCAGCCAGGTCGAAAAACTGTTTTTT.

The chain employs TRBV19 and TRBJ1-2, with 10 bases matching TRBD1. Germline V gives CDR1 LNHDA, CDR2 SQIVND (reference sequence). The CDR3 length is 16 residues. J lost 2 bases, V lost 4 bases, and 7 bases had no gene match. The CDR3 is CASSTRTGGGNYGYTF. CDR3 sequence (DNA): TGTGCCAGTAGTACCCGGACAGGGGGGGGCAACTATGGCTACACCTTC.

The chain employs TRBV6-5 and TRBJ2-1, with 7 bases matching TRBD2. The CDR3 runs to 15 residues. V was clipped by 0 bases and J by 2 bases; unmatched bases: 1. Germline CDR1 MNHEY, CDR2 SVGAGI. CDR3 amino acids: CASSYSGGTYNEQFF. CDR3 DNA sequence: TGTGCCAGCAGTTACTCGGGAGGGACCTACAATGAGCAGTTCTTC.

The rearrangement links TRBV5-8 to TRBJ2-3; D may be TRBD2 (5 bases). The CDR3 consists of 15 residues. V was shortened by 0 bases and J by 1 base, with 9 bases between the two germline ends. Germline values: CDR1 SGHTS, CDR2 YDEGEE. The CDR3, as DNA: TGTGCCAGCAGCTTGGGTCTAGCTGGCACAGATACGCAGTATTTT. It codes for CASSLGLAGTDTQYF.

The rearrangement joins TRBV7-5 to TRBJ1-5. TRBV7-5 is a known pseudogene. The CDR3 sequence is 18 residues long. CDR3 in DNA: TGTGTCAGAAGCTTAGCGGGGAGGGGAAGTTTTAGCAATCAGCCCCAGCATTTT. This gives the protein CVRSLAGRGSFSNQPQHF.

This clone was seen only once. As DNA, the CDR3 is TGTGCCAGCAGGACTAGCGGGAGAGTAGGAGAGCAGTACTTC. Amino acids: CASRTSGRVGEQYF. The V gene is TRBV27, the J gene TRBJ2-7, with TRBD2 matching over 12 bases. CDR1 and CDR2 (germline): MNHEY, SMNVEV (reference sequence). The CDR3 totals 14 residues. With V trimmed by 6 bases and J by 7 bases, 7 bases remained unmatched.

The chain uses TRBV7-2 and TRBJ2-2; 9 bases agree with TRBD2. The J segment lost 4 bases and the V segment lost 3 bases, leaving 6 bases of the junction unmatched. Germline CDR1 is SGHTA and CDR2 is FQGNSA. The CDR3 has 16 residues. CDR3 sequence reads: CASSLRGGRFTGELFF. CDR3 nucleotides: TGTGCCAGCAGCTTGCGGGGGGGCCGTTTCACCGGGGAGCTGTTTTTT.

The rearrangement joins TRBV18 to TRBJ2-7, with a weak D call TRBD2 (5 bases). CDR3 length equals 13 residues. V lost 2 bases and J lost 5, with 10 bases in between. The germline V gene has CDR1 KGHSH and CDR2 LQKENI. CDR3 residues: CASSPRSGDEQYF. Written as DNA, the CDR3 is TGTGCCAGCTCACCAAGGTCCGGGGACGAGCAGTACTTC.

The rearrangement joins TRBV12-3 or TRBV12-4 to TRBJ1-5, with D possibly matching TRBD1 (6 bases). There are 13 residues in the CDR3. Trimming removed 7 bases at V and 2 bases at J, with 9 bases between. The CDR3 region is CASKGGGNQPQHF. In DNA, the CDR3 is TGTGCCAGCAAAGGGGGGGGCAATCAGCCCCAGCATTTT.

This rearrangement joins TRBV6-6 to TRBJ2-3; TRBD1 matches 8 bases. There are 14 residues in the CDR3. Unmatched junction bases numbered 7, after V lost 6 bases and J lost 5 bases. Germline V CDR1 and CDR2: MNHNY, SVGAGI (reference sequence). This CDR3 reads CASRMAGGQDTQYF. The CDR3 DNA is TGTGCCAGCAGGATGGCAGGGGGCCAAGATACGCAGTATTTT.

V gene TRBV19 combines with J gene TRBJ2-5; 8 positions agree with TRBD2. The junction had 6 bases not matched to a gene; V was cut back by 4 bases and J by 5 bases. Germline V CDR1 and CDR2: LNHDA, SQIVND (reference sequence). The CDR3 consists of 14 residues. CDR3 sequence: CASSKSSGWETQYF. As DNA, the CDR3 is TGTGCCAGTAGTAAATCTAGCGGGTGGGAGACCCAGTACTTC.

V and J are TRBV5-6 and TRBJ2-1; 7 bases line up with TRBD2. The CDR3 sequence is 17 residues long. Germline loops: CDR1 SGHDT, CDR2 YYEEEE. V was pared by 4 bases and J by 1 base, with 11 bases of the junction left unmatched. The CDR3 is CASSAALAGGSYNEQFF. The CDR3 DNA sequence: TGTGCCAGCAGCGCCGCCCTAGCCGGGGGGTCCTACAATGAGCAGTTCTTC.